The 25 T cell receptor beta chains listed next were all sequenced from one sample in a study of cytomegalovirus exposure and HLA in healthy donors. Only in-frame clones appear in the TCRdb table, and some are missing; sequencing was by immunoSEQ multiplex PCR. The data contain about 220,000 clones, 90% to 95% of them singletons. Sequenced input: PBMCs. The receptors shown here come from a woman between 18 and 29 years old in good health and CMV-seronegative.

The V and J genes are TRBV30 and TRBJ2-3; D remains unclear. The germline V gene encodes CDR1 GTSNPN and CDR2 SVGIG (reference sequence). The ends were cut back, 5 bases at V and 4 bases at J, with 7 bases in the middle. The CDR3 totals 11 residues. The CDR3 here is CAWEQADTQYF. Here the CDR3 DNA reads TGTGCCTGGGAACAAGCAGATACGCAGTATTTT.

This chain connects TRBV6-5 to TRBJ1-2, with TRBD1 matching 7 bases. The junction had 10 bases not matched to a gene; V was cut back by 6 bases and J by 6 bases. Germline CDR1 is MNHEY and CDR2 is SVGAGI. This CDR3 has 14 amino acids. The CDR3 region has the DNA TGTGCCAGCAGGCGAGGGGGCGCTCAAGATGGCTACACCTTC. Residues: CASRRGGAQDGYTF.

The chain links TRBV19 to TRBJ2-5; weak D call: TRBD2 (5 bases). Germline values: CDR1 LNHDA, CDR2 SQIVND (reference sequence). V was cut by 4 bases and J by 0 bases, with 9 bases left in between. The CDR3 covers 14 residues. CDR3 nucleotide sequence: TGTGCCAGTAGTACCCCGGGGTACCAAGAGACCCAGTACTTC. Protein sequence: CASSTPGYQETQYF.

Notes on this clone: An end of the junction does not agree with germline; a read error may underlie this. The chain links TRBV29-1 to TRBJ1-5, with a possible D match to TRBD1 (6 bases). The CDR3 length is 12 residues. Germline-derived CDR1 and CDR2 are SQVTM and ANQGSEA. CDR3 bases: TGCGACCGACGGGACAAGAATCAACCCCAGCATTTT. This gives the protein CDRRDKNQPQHF.

This chain joins TRBV29-1 and TRBJ2-1; D remains unclear. The germline gives CDR1 SQVTM, CDR2 ANQGSEA. The germline V and J ends were trimmed by 6 bases and 10 bases, with 10 bases remaining between them. CDR3 size: 10 residues. In DNA, the CDR3 is TGCAGCGTCACCTACGGGGAGCAGTTCTTC. Its translation: CSVTYGEQFF.

The rearrangement links TRBV5-4 to TRBJ2-6; 10 nucleotides agree with TRBD1. The CDR3 loop spans 18 amino acids. The V and J ends lost 1 base and 0 bases, in that order; junction bases with no gene match: 4. The germline CDR1 and CDR2 sequences are SGHNT and YYREEE (reference sequence). As DNA, the CDR3 is TGTGCCAGCAGCTTGAGGACAGGGGGATTCTCTGGGGCCAACGTCCTGACTTTC. It specifies CASSLRTGGFSGANVLTF. Combining the CDR3 with reference TRBV5-4 and TRBJ2-6 gives the whole variable domain ETGVTQSPTHLIKTRGQQVTLRCSSQSGHNTVSWYQQALGQGPQFIFQYYREEENGRGNFPPRFSGLQFPNYSSELNVNALELDDSALYLCASSLRTGGFSGANVLTFGAGSRLTVL.

The chain employs TRBV6-1 and TRBJ2-3; the D gene is possibly TRBD1 (5 bases). Germline V gene sequence: CDR1 MNHNS, CDR2 SASEGT. V was cut by 2 bases and J by 0 bases, with 15 bases left in between. This CDR3 comprises 17 residues. CDR3 amino acids: CASSEYRGAPSTDTQYF. The DNA of the CDR3 is TGTGCCAGCAGTGAATATCGTGGGGCCCCTAGCACAGATACGCAGTATTTT.

Remarks on this clone: The germline gene is not matched at one end of the junction; a read error may be the cause. V usage is TRBV27 and J usage is TRBJ2-1; 13 bases line up with TRBD2. The germline V gene has CDR1 MNHEY and CDR2 SMNVEV (reference sequence). This CDR3 spans 16 amino acids. CDR3 coding DNA: TGTGCCAGCAGTTTACAGACTAGCGGGAGGCCCTATTTCTTGGTCTTC. Its protein is CASSLQTSGRPYFLVF.

This chain links TRBV19 with TRBJ2-1, with D possibly being TRBD2 (6 bases). The germline gives CDR1 LNHDA, CDR2 SQIVND (reference sequence). This CDR3 has 15 residues. The V end lost 3 bases, the J end lost 5 bases, and 14 bases lay between the germline ends. The CDR3 DNA reads TGTGCCAGTAGTATTTACAGCGGGTCCCACAATGAGCAGTTCTTC. As protein: CASSIYSGSHNEQFF.

V gene TRBV5-1 combines with J gene TRBJ2-1, with D perhaps TRBD2 (5 bases). CDR1 and CDR2 from the germline V gene are SGHRS and YFSETQ. Trimming removed 2 bases at V and 7 bases at J, with 16 bases between. The CDR3 is made up of 15 amino acids. The CDR3 DNA is TGCGCCAGCAGCTTATCTTTGGGAGTTGGTAATGAGCAGTTCTTC. It is translated as CASSLSLGVGNEQFF. Variable domain in full (rest from reference TRBV5-1 and TRBJ2-1): KAGVTQTPRYLIKTRGQQVTLSCSPISGHRSVSWYQQTPGQGLQFLFEYFSETQRNKGNFPGRFSGRQFSNSRSEMNVSTLELGDSALYLCASSLSLGVGNEQFFGPGTRLTVL.

The chain carries TRBV19 and TRBJ1-1, with TRBD1 matching over 7 bases. This CDR3 contains 14 residues. With V trimmed by 6 bases and J by 1 base, 5 bases remained unmatched. Looked up from germline, CDR1 is LNHDA and CDR2 is SQIVND (reference sequence). CDR3 sequence reads: CASRRNRGNTEAFF. CDR3 in DNA: TGTGCCAGTAGACGGAACAGGGGGAACACTGAAGCTTTCTTT.

The chain is built from TRBV2 and TRBJ2-5; 13 bases agree with TRBD2. CDR3 size: 15 residues. Germline CDR1 and CDR2: SNHLY and FYNNEI. Trimming cost V 6 bases and J 10 bases; bases outside gene matches: 11. The DNA for the CDR3 is TGTGCCAGCAGCGATATAGGACTAGCGGGAGAGGACCAGTACTTC. This codes for CASSDIGLAGEDQYF.

The gene calls are TRBV25-1 and TRBJ1-2; 8 nucleotides line up with TRBD1. Germline V gene data show CDR1 as MGHDK and CDR2 as SYGVNS. V shed 5 bases, J shed 6 bases, and the junction held 5 bases outside the gene matches. The length of the CDR3 is 13 residues. This CDR3 is CASSPRGQDGYTF. For the CDR3, the DNA is TGTGCCAGCAGTCCCAGGGGGCAAGATGGCTACACCTTC.

The gene calls are TRBV5-4 and TRBJ2-2; D ambiguous. Trimming shortened V by 2 bases and J by 5 bases, and 10 bases separated the two germline ends. The CDR3 length is 14 residues. Germline V gives CDR1 SGHNT, CDR2 YYREEE (reference sequence). The CDR3 region has the DNA TGTGCCAGCAGCTTCGCAGCGTCGACCGGGGAGCTGTTTTTT. It translates to CASSFAASTGELFF.

V usage is TRBV2 and J usage is TRBJ2-1; TRBD2 aligns across 9 bases. The CDR3 runs 15 residues. V trimming: 3 bases; J trimming: 5 bases; junction bases outside the gene matches: 5. The germline V gene encodes CDR1 SNHLY and CDR2 FYNNEI. CDR3 nucleotides: TGTGCCAGCAGTGATCCGACTAGCGGAGACAATGAGCAGTTCTTC. It is translated as CASSDPTSGDNEQFF.

The chain joins TRBV4-1 to TRBJ2-1; 7 positions agree with TRBD1. With 3 bases clipped from V and 8 bases from J, the junction kept 13 bases outside the gene matches. From germline, CDR1 is MGHRA and CDR2 YSYEKL. The CDR3 spans 16 residues. CDR3 protein: CASSHGDRDGFYEQFF. For the CDR3, the DNA is TGCGCCAGCAGCCATGGCGACAGGGACGGTTTTTATGAGCAGTTCTTC.

The rearrangement links TRBV28 to TRBJ2-1; 9 bases match TRBD1. CDR3 length equals 16 residues. Per the germline V gene, CDR1 is MDHEN and CDR2 is SYDVKM. The V gene end was trimmed by 5 bases and the J gene end by 9 bases; junction bases not matched to a gene: 14. The CDR3 loop is CASSPSGQGSSSEQFF. CDR3 in DNA: TGTGCCAGCAGTCCGTCCGGACAGGGGAGCTCGAGTGAGCAGTTCTTC.

The chain couples TRBV9 to TRBJ1-1; tentatively, D is TRBD1 (5 bases). The CDR3 totals 17 residues. Germline CDR1 is SGDLS and CDR2 is YYNGEE. V lost 0 bases, J lost 0 bases, and 15 bases lay in between. The CDR3 here is CASSVDPWGGLNTEAFF. The DNA of the CDR3 is TGTGCCAGCAGCGTAGACCCATGGGGGGGATTGAACACTGAAGCTTTCTTT.

The rearrangement links TRBV5-6 to TRBJ2-4; a weak D match, TRBD1 (6 bases). The CDR3 covers 15 residues. The germline CDR1 and CDR2 sequences are SGHDT and YYEEEE. The ends were cut back, 4 bases at V and 3 bases at J, with 14 bases in the middle. CDR3 sequence (DNA): TGTGCCAGCAGCCCCGGACAGCACGTCAAAAACATTCAGTACTTC. Translating it yields CASSPGQHVKNIQYF.

The chain combines TRBV18 with TRBJ2-6, with D possibly TRBD2 on 6 matching bases. CDR3 length: 18 amino acids. Deletions cut 4 bases from V and 4 bases from J, with 20 bases between. The germline V gene has CDR1 KGHSH and CDR2 LQKENI. Here the CDR3 DNA reads TGTGCCAGCTCACTAAACCGGGCTGGGGGGTCCGGGGCCAACGTCCTGACTTTC. It translates to CASSLNRAGGSGANVLTF.

The V call is TRBV19, the J call TRBJ2-2, with TRBD2 matching over 10 bases. J gave up 1 base and V 1 base, and 0 bases lay outside the gene matches. Germline values: CDR1 LNHDA, CDR2 SQIVND (reference sequence). The CDR3 extends over 16 amino acids. DNA for the CDR3: TGTGCCAGTAGTATAGGGACTAGCGGGAACACCGGGGAGCTGTTTTTT. Amino acid sequence: CASSIGTSGNTGELFF.

The chain has TRBV5-4 and TRBJ1-4, with 10 nucleotides matching TRBD1. The germline CDR1 and CDR2 sequences are SGHNT and YYREEE (reference sequence). This CDR3 is 14 amino acids long. V was pared by 5 bases and J by 7 bases, with 5 bases of the junction left unmatched. CDR3: CASRAGTGVEKLFF. Here the CDR3 DNA reads TGTGCCAGCAGAGCCGGGACAGGGGTTGAAAAACTGTTTTTT. Variable domain in full (rest from reference TRBV5-4 and TRBJ1-4): ETGVTQSPTHLIKTRGQQVTLRCSSQSGHNTVSWYQQALGQGPQFIFQYYREEENGRGNFPPRFSGLQFPNYSSELNVNALELDDSALYLCASRAGTGVEKLFFGSGTQLSVL.

This CDR3 reads CANQDREVYEQYF. The CDR3 nucleotides read TGTGCCAACCAGGACAGGGAGGTCTACGAGCAGTACTTC. The V gene is TRBV7-3, the J gene TRBJ2-7; TRBD1 matches at 8 bases. This CDR3 is built from 13 residues. J gave up 3 bases and V 10 bases, and 8 bases lay outside the gene matches. Germline V gene lookup returns CDR1 SGHTA and CDR2 FQGTGA.

This chain links TRBV11-3 with TRBJ2-2, with D tentatively TRBD2 (5 bases). The length of the CDR3 is 15 residues. Germline V gene data show CDR1 as SGHNT and CDR2 as YENEEA. V lost 5 bases, J lost 3 bases, and 13 bases lay in between. The CDR3 DNA is TGTGCCAGCAGCCCTTCGAGCGGACACACCGGGGAGCTGTTTTTT. This translates into CASSPSSGHTGELFF.

This rearrangement joins TRBV9 to TRBJ2-7; 7 bases are shared with TRBD2. The germline CDR1 and CDR2 sequences are SGDLS and YYNGEE. The CDR3 has 14 amino acids. After removal of 5 bases from V and 5 bases from J, the junction contained 10 bases not matched to a gene. The CDR3 DNA is TGTGCCAGCAGTCCACGGTGGGGGGGAAACGAGCAGTACTTC. This codes for CASSPRWGGNEQYF.